These 2 T cell receptor beta chains were all obtained from the same sample, sequenced in a study of vaccination and CD4 T cells after COVID-19. No antigen has been identified for these receptors. Described time point: late sampling 161 to 241 days after vaccination in three convalescent patients. Specified treatment: approximately 9-day PBMC culture with coronavirus spike peptide pools or control peptides (ViraFEST assay). With the Oncomine TCR Beta short-read assay, DNA from cultured CD4+ T cells was sequenced. TCRdb re-called the PCR reads through MiXCR, storing one row per CDR3 protein. Among over 20,000 distinct CDR3 sequences listed, about a third were seen once. Sequencing used CD4+ T cells from blood, cultured in vitro, obtained about 7 months after SARS-CoV-2 vaccination. All receptors come from a human donor who had recovered from COVID-19.

The V and J genes are TRBV19 and TRBJ1-5; D remains ambiguous. The CDR3 runs to 14 residues. Trimming took 2 bases from V and 7 from J, leaving 12 bases between them. The germline V gene encodes CDR1 LNHDA and CDR2 SQIVND (reference sequence). The CDR3 nucleotides read TGTGCCAGTAGTATAAAGGGTTCGGGGCAGCCCCAGCATTTT. This gives the protein CASSIKGSGQPQHF.

The genes are TRBV9 and TRBJ2-7; tentatively, D is TRBD1 (6 bases). Trimming stripped 6 bases from V and 4 bases from J, with 17 bases between. CDR1 and CDR2 from the germline V gene are SGDLS and YYNGEE. The CDR3 spans 14 residues. CDR3: CASNPEGRGYEQYF. CDR3 nucleotide sequence: TGTGCCAGCAACCCCGAGGGCAGGGGTTACGAGCAGTACTTC.